These 14 T cell receptor beta chains were all obtained from the same sample, sequenced in a study of blood T cell repertoires in COVID-19. Assay: immunoSEQ multiplex PCR; the TCRdb copy retains only in-frame clones and omits some. The profile shows some 260,000 clones, 88% of them singletons. Sequencing was carried out using peripheral blood. The receptors originated from a woman aged 25 to 39 with acute or convalescent COVID-19.

This clone came up a few times. V and J are TRBV29-1 and TRBJ1-1; D gene unclear. Germline CDR1 reads SQVTM; CDR2 reads ANQGSEA. The CDR3 is 11 residues long. Trimming left V 6 bases short and J 7 bases short, with 12 bases between. The CDR3 region is CSVLNAGEAFF. DNA for the CDR3: TGCAGCGTCTTGAACGCCGGTGAAGCTTTCTTT.

The rearrangement uses TRBV19 and TRBJ2-3; 11 bases line up with TRBD2. The germline gives CDR1 LNHDA, CDR2 SQIVND (reference sequence). Trimming cost V 3 bases and J 6 bases; bases outside gene matches: 8. There are 16 residues in the CDR3. As DNA, the CDR3 is TGTGCCAGTAGTATGGTGGCTAGCGGGGGGATGGATACGCAGTATTTT. Translating gives CASSMVASGGMDTQYF.

CDR3 DNA sequence: TGTGCCAGCAGCCCGACGGCGACAGGTTTAAGGGACAGATACAATGAGCAGTTCTTC. Translating gives CASSPTATGLRDRYNEQFF. The chain is built from TRBV7-9 and TRBJ2-1, with 7 bases that match TRBD1. J gave up 4 bases and V 5 bases, and 20 bases lay outside the gene matches. CDR1 and CDR2 from the germline V gene are SEHNR and FQNEAQ (reference sequence). The CDR3 is 19 amino acids.

The rearrangement joins TRBV6-6 to TRBJ2-2; possibly TRBD2 for D (5 bases). With 5 bases removed from V and 7 bases from J, the gap between germline ends came to 23 bases. This CDR3 has 17 residues. Germline V gene data show CDR1 as MNHNY and CDR2 as SVGAGI (reference sequence). The CDR3 sequence is CASSLMGRSLDGGELFF. The CDR3 coding sequence is TGTGCCAGCAGTCTCATGGGGAGAAGCCTGGATGGCGGGGAGCTGTTTTTT.

This sequence joins TRBV5-1 and TRBJ2-5; 7 bases line up with TRBD1. CDR1 is SGHRS, CDR2 YFSETQ, per germline. Trimming at V came to 2 bases and at J to 5 bases, leaving 12 bases not matched to a gene. The CDR3 loop spans 16 amino acids. CDR3 bases: TGCGCCAGCAGCTTTCTTGGACAGGCGAAACAGGAGACCCAGTACTTC. Protein sequence: CASSFLGQAKQETQYF. The complete variable domain, with remaining parts taken from reference TRBV5-1 and TRBJ2-5, reads KAGVTQTPRYLIKTRGQQVTLSCSPISGHRSVSWYQQTPGQGLQFLFEYFSETQRNKGNFPGRFSGRQFSNSRSEMNVSTLELGDSALYLCASSFLGQAKQETQYFGPGTRLLVL.

The chain combines TRBV19 with TRBJ1-4; 7 positions agree with TRBD1. From germline, CDR1 is LNHDA and CDR2 SQIVND (reference sequence). This CDR3 comprises 14 residues. The V gene end was trimmed by 4 bases and the J gene end by 5 bases; junction bases not matched to a gene: 4. In DNA form, the CDR3 reads TGTGCCAGTAGTACCGGGACAGAGAATGAAAAACTGTTTTTT. Protein: CASSTGTENEKLFF.

The rearrangement links TRBV18 to TRBJ1-5, with TRBD1 identical over 9 bases. After removal of 5 bases from V and 5 bases from J, the junction contained 4 bases not matched to a gene. CDR3 length equals 14 residues. Germline values: CDR1 KGHSH, CDR2 LQKENI. The CDR3, as DNA: TGTGCCAGCTCAACAGGGGGCTCCGATCAGCCCCAGCATTTT. It encodes CASSTGGSDQPQHF.

This rearrangement joins TRBV7-9 to TRBJ2-1; 9 positions match TRBD2. V trimming: 1 base; J trimming: 2 bases; junction bases outside the gene matches: 3. CDR1 and CDR2 (germline): SEHNR, FQNEAQ (reference sequence). The CDR3 extends over 16 amino acids. This CDR3 is CASSLEGGRAYNEQFF. The CDR3, as DNA: TGTGCCAGCAGCTTAGAAGGCGGGAGGGCCTACAATGAGCAGTTCTTC.

The chain has TRBV14 and TRBJ2-5; 15 nucleotides align to TRBD2. This CDR3 has 16 residues. J was trimmed by 6 bases and V by 5 bases; bases with no gene match: 7. The germline V gene encodes CDR1 SGHDN and CDR2 FVKESK. The DNA of the CDR3 is TGTGCCAGCAGCTCGCCGGGACTAGCGGGGGGAAAGACCCAGTACTTC. Translating gives CASSSPGLAGGKTQYF. Supplemented by reference TRBV14 and TRBJ2-5, the full variable domain reads EAGVTQFPSHSVIEKGQTVTLRCDPISGHDNLYWYRRVMGKEIKFLLHFVKESKQDESGMPNNRFLAERTGGTYSTLKVQPAELEDSGVYFCASSSPGLAGGKTQYFGPGTRLLVL.

The rearrangement joins TRBV6-2 or TRBV6-3 to TRBJ1-2; D perhaps matches TRBD1 (5 bases). The CDR3 loop spans 13 amino acids. V was shortened by 4 bases and J by 6 bases, with 12 bases between the two germline ends. Germline CDR1 and CDR2: MNHEY and SVGEGT. CDR3 DNA sequence: TGTGCCAGCAGTTCCCTAGGGGCGAATGGCTACACCTTC. Its protein product is CASSSLGANGYTF.

The gene calls are TRBV10-3 and TRBJ2-1; 10 bases agree with TRBD2. Trimming took 3 bases from V and 0 from J; bases not matched to a gene: 2. Germline-derived CDR1 and CDR2 are ENHRY and SYGVKD. The CDR3 is 16 amino acids. Here the CDR3 reads CAISDTSGISYNEQFF. Here the CDR3 DNA reads TGTGCCATCAGTGACACTAGCGGGATCTCCTACAATGAGCAGTTCTTC.

This clone was picked up a small number of times. J is TRBJ2-1 and V is TRBV6-2 or TRBV6-3; 7 bases fit TRBD2. The junction had 9 bases not matched to a gene; V was cut back by 1 base and J by 0 bases. Germline CDR1 reads MNHEY; CDR2 reads SVGEGT. This CDR3 is 18 amino acids long. The CDR3 protein is CASSYWGSGTRSYNEQFF. The DNA for the CDR3 is TGTGCCAGCAGTTACTGGGGGAGCGGGACTCGCTCCTACAATGAGCAGTTCTTC.

The chain employs TRBV27 and TRBJ2-1, with TRBD1 matching 7 bases. CDR1 is MNHEY, CDR2 SMNVEV, per germline (reference sequence). V shed 3 bases and J 3 bases; nucleotides not matched to a gene: 8. CDR3 length: 16 amino acids. The CDR3 loop reads CASSFVDRVGYNEQFF. Written as DNA, the CDR3 is TGTGCCAGCAGTTTCGTCGACAGGGTAGGCTACAATGAGCAGTTCTTC.

This chain links TRBV6-5 with TRBJ1-1; TRBD1 agrees at 7 bases. In germline, CDR1 is MNHEY, CDR2 SVGAGI. This CDR3 comprises 13 residues. Trimming at V came to 6 bases and at J to 1 base, leaving 2 bases not matched to a gene. CDR3 DNA sequence: TGTGCCAGCAGGGGGGACAGGAACACTGAAGCTTTCTTT. Translating gives CASRGDRNTEAFF.